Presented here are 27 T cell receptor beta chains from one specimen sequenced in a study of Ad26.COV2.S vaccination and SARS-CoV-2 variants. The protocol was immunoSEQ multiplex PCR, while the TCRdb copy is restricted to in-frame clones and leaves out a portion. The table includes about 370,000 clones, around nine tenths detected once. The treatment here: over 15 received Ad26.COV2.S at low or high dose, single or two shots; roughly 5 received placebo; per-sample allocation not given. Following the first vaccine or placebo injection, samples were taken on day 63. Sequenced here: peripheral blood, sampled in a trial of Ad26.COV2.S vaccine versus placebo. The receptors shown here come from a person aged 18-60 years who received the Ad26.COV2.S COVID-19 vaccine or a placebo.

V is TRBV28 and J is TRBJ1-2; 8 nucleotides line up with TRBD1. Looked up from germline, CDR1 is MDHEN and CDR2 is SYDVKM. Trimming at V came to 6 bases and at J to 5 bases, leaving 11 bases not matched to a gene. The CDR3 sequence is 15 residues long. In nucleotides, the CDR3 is TGTGCCAGCAGGTCCGCAGGGGGCGCCGAGTATGGCTACACCTTC. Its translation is CASRSAGGAEYGYTF.

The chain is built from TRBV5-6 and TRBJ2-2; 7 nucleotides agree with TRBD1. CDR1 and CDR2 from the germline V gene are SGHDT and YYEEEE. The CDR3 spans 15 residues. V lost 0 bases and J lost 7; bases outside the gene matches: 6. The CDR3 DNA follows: TGTGCCAGCAGCTTGGGAGGGGGCGCGGTCGGGGAGCTGTTTTTT. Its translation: CASSLGGGAVGELFF.

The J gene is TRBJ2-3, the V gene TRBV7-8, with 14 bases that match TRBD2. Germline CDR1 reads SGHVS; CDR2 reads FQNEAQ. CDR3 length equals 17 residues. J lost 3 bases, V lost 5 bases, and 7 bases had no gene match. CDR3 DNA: TGTGCCAGCAGCCCTGGGACTAGCGGGAGTAGGACAGATACGCAGTATTTT. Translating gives CASSPGTSGSRTDTQYF.

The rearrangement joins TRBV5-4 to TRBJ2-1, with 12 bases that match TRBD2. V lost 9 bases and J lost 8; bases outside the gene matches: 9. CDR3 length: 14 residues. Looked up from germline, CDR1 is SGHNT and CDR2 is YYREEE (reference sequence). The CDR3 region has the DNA TGTGCCACCGGCGGACTAGCGGGAAGGGATGAGCAGTTCTTC. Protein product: CATGGLAGRDEQFF. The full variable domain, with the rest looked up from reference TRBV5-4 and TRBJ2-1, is ETGVTQSPTHLIKTRGQQVTLRCSSQSGHNTVSWYQQALGQGPQFIFQYYREEENGRGNFPPRFSGLQFPNYSSELNVNALELDDSALYLCATGGLAGRDEQFFGPGTRLTVL.

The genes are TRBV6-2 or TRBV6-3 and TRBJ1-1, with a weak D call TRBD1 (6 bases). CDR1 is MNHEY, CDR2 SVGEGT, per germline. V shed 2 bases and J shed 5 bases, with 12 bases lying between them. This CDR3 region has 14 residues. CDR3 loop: CASSYTLGGTEAFF. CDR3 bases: TGTGCCAGCAGTTACACCCTAGGGGGGACTGAAGCTTTCTTT.

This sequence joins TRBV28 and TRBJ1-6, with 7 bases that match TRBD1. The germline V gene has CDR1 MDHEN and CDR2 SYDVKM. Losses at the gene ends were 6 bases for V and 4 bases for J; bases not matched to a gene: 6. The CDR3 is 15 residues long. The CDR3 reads CASSPAQGYNSPLHF. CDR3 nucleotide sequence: TGTGCCAGCAGCCCTGCACAGGGGTATAATTCACCCCTCCACTTT.

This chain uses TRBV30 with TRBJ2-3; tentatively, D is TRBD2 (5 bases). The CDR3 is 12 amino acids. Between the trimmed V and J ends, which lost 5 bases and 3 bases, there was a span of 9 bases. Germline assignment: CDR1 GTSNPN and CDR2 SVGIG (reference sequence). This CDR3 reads CAWELGTDTQYF. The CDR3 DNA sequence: TGTGCCTGGGAACTAGGGACAGATACGCAGTATTTT.

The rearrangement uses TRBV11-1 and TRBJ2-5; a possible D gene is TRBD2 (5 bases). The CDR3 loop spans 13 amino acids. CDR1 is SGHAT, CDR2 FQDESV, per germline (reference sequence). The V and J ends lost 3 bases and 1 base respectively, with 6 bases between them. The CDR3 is CASSFGVQETQYF. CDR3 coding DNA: TGTGCCAGCAGCTTCGGGGTCCAAGAGACCCAGTACTTC.

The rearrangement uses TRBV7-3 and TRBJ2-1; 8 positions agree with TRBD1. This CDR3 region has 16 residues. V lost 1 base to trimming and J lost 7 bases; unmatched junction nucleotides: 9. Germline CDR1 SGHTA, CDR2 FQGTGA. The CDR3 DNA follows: TGTGCCAGCAGCTTAATTCCCCAGGGGGCTGTGAATGAGCAGTTCTTC. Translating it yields CASSLIPQGAVNEQFF.

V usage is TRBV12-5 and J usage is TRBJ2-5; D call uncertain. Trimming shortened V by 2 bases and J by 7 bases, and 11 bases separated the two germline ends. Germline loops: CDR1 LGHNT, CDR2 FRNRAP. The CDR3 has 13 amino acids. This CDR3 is CASGLWSDGTQYF. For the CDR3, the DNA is TGTGCTAGTGGTTTGTGGTCAGACGGGACCCAGTACTTC.

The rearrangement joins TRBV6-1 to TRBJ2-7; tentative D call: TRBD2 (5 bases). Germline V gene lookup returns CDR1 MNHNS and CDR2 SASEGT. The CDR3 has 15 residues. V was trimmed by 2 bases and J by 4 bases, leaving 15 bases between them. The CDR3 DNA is TGTGCCAGCAGTGAACGGGGTTTCGATCTTTACGAGCAGTACTTC. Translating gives CASSERGFDLYEQYF.

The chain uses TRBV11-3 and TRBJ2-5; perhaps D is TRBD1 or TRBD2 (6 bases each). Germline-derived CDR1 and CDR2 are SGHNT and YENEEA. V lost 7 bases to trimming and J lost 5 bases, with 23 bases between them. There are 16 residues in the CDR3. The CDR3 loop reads CASKLGGRMGRETQYF. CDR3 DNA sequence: TGTGCCAGCAAGTTAGGGGGGCGCATGGGGAGGGAGACCCAGTACTTC.

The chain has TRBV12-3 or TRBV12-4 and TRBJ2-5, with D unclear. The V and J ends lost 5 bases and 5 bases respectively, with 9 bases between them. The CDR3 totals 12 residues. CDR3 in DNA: TGTGCCAGCAGTCTGGACCCCGAGACCCAGTACTTC. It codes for CASSLDPETQYF.

The CDR3 loop reads CASSSRELGWNGYTF. As DNA, the CDR3 is TGTGCCAGCAGCTCCAGAGAGTTGGGATGGAATGGCTACACCTTC. The rearrangement uses TRBV5-4 and TRBJ1-2; no reliable D call. Trimming took 3 bases from V and 6 from J, leaving 18 bases between them. CDR3 size: 15 residues. Germline V gene sequence: CDR1 SGHNT, CDR2 YYREEE (reference sequence). Full variable domain (remainder filled in from reference TRBV5-4 and TRBJ1-2): ETGVTQSPTHLIKTRGQQVTLRCSSQSGHNTVSWYQQALGQGPQFIFQYYREEENGRGNFPPRFSGLQFPNYSSELNVNALELDDSALYLCASSSRELGWNGYTFGSGTRLTVV.

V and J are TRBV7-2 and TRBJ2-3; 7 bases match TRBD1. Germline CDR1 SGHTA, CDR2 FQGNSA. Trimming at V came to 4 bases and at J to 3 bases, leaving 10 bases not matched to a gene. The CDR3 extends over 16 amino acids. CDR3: CASSSPQGMSTDTQYF. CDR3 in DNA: TGTGCCAGCAGCTCCCCACAGGGGATGTCGACAGATACGCAGTATTTT.

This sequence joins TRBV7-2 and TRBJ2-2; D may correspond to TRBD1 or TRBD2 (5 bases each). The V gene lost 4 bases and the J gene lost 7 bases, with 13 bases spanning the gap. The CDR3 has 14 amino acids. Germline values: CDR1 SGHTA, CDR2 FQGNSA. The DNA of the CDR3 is TGTGCCAGCAGCTCCCAACCTGGGGGCGGGGAGCTGTTTTTT. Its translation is CASSSQPGGGELFF.

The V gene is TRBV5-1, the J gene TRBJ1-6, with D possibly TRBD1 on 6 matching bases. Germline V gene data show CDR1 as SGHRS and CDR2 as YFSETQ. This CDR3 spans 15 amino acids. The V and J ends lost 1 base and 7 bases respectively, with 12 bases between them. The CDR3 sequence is CASSLRQGNNSPLHF. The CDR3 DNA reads TGCGCCAGCAGCTTGAGGCAGGGGAACAATTCACCCCTCCACTTT.

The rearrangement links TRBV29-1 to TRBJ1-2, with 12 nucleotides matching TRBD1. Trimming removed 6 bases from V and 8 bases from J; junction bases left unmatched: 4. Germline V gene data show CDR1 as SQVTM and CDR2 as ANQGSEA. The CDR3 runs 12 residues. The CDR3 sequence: CSVGQGAGGYTF. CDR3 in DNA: TGCAGCGTGGGACAGGGGGCGGGAGGCTACACCTTC. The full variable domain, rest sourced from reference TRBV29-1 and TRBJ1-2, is SAVISQKPSRDICQRGTSLTIQCQVDSQVTMMFWYRQQPGQSLTLIATANQGSEATYESGFVIDKFPISRPNLTFSTLTVSNMSPEDSSIYLCSVGQGAGGYTFGSGTRLTVV.

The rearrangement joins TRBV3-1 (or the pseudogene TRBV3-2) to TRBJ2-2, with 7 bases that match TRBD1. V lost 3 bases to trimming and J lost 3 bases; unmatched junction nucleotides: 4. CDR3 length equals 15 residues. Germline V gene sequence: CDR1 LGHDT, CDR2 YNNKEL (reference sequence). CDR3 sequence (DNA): TGTGCCAGCAGCCACGACAGGGCCTACACCGGGGAGCTGTTTTTT. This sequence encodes CASSHDRAYTGELFF.

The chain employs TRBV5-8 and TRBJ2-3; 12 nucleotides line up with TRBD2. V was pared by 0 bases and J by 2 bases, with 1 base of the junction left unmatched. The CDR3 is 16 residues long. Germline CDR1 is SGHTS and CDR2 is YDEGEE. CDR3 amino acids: CASSLGLAGATDTQYF. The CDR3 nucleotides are TGTGCCAGCAGCTTGGGACTAGCGGGAGCCACAGATACGCAGTATTTT.

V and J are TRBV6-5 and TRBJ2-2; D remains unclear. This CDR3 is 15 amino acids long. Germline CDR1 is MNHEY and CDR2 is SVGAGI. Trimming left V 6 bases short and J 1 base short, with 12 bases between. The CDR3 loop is CASSYRRLNTGELFF. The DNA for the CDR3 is TGTGCCAGCAGCTACCGGCGGCTGAACACCGGGGAGCTGTTTTTT.

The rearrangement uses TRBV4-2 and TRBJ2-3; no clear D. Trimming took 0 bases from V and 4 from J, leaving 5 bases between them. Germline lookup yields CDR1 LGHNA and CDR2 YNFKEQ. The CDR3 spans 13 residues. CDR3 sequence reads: CASSQEGPDTQYF. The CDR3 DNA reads TGTGCCAGCAGCCAAGAGGGCCCAGATACGCAGTATTTT.

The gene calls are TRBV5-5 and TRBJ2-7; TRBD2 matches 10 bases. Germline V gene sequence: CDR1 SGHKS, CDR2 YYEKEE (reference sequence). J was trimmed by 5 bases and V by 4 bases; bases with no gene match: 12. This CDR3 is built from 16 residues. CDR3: CASSVQPLAGGDEQYF. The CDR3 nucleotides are TGTGCCAGCAGCGTACAGCCGTTAGCGGGAGGAGACGAGCAGTACTTC.

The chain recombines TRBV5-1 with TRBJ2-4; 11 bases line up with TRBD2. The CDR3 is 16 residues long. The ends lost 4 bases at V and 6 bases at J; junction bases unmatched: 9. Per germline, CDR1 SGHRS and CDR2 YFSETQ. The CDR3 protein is CASSPAPLAGGNIQYF. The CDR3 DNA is TGCGCCAGCAGCCCAGCTCCTCTAGCGGGAGGAAACATTCAGTACTTC.

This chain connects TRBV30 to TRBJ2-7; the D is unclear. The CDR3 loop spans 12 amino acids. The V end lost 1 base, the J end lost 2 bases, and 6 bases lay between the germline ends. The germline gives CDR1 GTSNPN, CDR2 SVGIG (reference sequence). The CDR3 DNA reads TGTGCCTGGAGTGGACTCACCTACGAGCAGTACTTC. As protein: CAWSGLTYEQYF.

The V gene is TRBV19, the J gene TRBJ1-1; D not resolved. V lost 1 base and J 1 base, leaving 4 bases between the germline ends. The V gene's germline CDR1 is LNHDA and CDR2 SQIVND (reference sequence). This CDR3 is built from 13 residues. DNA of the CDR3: TGTGCCAGTAGTATAGGAGCGAACACTGAAGCTTTCTTT. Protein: CASSIGANTEAFF.

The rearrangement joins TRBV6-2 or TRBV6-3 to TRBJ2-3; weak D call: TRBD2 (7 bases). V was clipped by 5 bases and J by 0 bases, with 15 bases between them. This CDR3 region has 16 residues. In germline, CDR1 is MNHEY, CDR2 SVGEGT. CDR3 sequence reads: CASSNRGGGSTDTQYF. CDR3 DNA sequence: TGTGCCAGCAGTAATAGGGGAGGGGGAAGCACAGATACGCAGTATTTT.